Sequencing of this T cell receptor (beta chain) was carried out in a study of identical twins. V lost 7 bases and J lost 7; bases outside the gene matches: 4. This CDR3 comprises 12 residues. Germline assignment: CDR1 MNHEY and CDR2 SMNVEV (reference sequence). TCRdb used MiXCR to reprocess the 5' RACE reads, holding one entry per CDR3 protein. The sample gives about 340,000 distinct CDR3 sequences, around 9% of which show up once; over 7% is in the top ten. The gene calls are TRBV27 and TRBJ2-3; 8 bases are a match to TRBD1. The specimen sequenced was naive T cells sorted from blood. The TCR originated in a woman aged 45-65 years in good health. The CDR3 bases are TGTGCCAGCACAGGGGGCGGCCATACGCAGTATTTT. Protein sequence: CASTGGGHTQYF.